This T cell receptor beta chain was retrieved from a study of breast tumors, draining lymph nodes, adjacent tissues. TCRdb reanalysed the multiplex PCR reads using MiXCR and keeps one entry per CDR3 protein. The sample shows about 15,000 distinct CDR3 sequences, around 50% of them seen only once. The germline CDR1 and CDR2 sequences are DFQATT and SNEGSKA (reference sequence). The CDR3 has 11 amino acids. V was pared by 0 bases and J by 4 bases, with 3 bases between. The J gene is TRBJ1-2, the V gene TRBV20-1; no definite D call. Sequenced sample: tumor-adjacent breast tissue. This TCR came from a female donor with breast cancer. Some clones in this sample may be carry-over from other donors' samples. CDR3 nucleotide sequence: TGCAGTGCTAGAGAGGGCTATGGCTACACCTTC. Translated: CSAREGYGYTF.